Each of the 23 T cell receptor beta chains below was sequenced from the same sample in a study of T cell responses to AZD1222 COVID-19 vaccine. The method was immunoSEQ multiplex PCR; TCRdb's version includes in-frame clones alone and lacks a portion of them. The sample shows some 200,000 clones, about 92% of them seen only once. This sample comprised peripheral blood, obtained on day 0 of MenACWY control vaccination. These receptors were obtained from an adult in good health.

There are a few counts of this clone. The chain couples TRBV9 to TRBJ2-3; 10 bases match TRBD2. Looked up from germline, CDR1 is SGDLS and CDR2 is YYNGEE. J lost 6 bases, V lost 0 bases, and 7 bases had no gene match. The CDR3 contains 16 residues. DNA for the CDR3: TGTGCCAGCAGCGTAGCTAGCGGGGGATCCTGGGATACGCAGTATTTT. It translates to CASSVASGGSWDTQYF. The whole variable domain, filled in from reference TRBV9 and TRBJ2-3, reads DSGVTQTPKHLITATGQRVTLRCSPRSGDLSVYWYQQSLDQGLQFLIQYYNGEERAKGNILERFSAQQFPDLHSELNLSSLELGDSALYFCASSVASGGSWDTQYFGPGTRLTVL.

V and J are TRBV6-2 or TRBV6-3 and TRBJ1-1; D gene unclear. Germline lookup yields CDR1 MNHEY and CDR2 SVGEGT. This CDR3 is 14 amino acids long. V gave up 2 bases and J gave up 0 bases, with 7 bases separating them. In nucleotides, the CDR3 is TGTGCCAGCAGTTACAGAGGGCTGAACACTGAAGCTTTCTTT. Its protein is CASSYRGLNTEAFF.

The table lists this clone with a count of one. The J gene is TRBJ2-1, the V gene TRBV18; 8 bases line up with TRBD2. Germline values: CDR1 KGHSH, CDR2 LQKENI. V lost 3 bases and J lost 8; bases outside the gene matches: 9. This CDR3 has 15 residues. The CDR3 region is CASSPSGGGSHEQFF. The CDR3, as DNA: TGTGCCAGCTCACCTTCGGGAGGGGGTTCGCATGAGCAGTTCTTC.

This clone showed up just once. This chain connects TRBV5-1 to TRBJ2-3; D is unclear. Trimming stripped 5 bases from V and 6 bases from J, with 13 bases between. Germline lookup yields CDR1 SGHRS and CDR2 YFSETQ. CDR3 length: 13 residues. The CDR3 loop reads CASRDPGVDTQYF. CDR3 bases: TGCGCCAGCAGGGACCCTGGCGTCGATACGCAGTATTTT.

The chain employs TRBV11-2 and TRBJ1-6; 7 nucleotides line up with TRBD1. The CDR3 covers 15 residues. Trimming at V came to 6 bases and at J to 10 bases, leaving 12 bases not matched to a gene. CDR1 is SGHAT and CDR2 is FQNNGV in the germline V gene. CDR3 protein: CASRKEGTALSPLHF. The CDR3 DNA reads TGTGCCAGCAGAAAGGAAGGGACAGCCCTATCACCCCTCCACTTT.

A word on this clone: The conserved closing phenylalanine or tryptophan is absent in this CDR3, likely reflecting a read error. It is unclear where the CDR3 begins or ends on the DNA, so no DNA is shown, and the CDR3 is as TCRdb lists it. The chain employs TRBV21-1 and TRBJ2-7; TRBD1 reflects the table's D call only, with no check against the DNA. TRBV21-1 is deemed a pseudogene. 15 amino acids form the CDR3, both terminal residues included. Here the CDR3 reads CASRTFGPGKLGTPR.

J is TRBJ2-1 and V is TRBV11-2, with D possibly called TRBD1 or TRBD2 (5 bases each). The germline gives CDR1 SGHAT, CDR2 FQNNGV. The CDR3 sequence is 14 residues long. The V gene lost 1 base and the J gene lost 7 bases, with 11 bases spanning the gap. CDR3 region: CASSLAGTGNEQFF. In nucleotides, the CDR3 is TGTGCCAGCAGCTTAGCAGGGACGGGAAATGAGCAGTTCTTC.

The CDR3 here is CASSESKGGYTF. In nucleotides, the CDR3 is TGTGCCAGCAGTGAATCAAAGGGTGGCTACACCTTC. The chain joins TRBV25-1 to TRBJ1-2; D not certain. Germline V gene data show CDR1 as MGHDK and CDR2 as SYGVNS. This CDR3 is built from 12 residues. The germline V and J ends were trimmed by 1 base and 7 bases, with 7 bases remaining between them.

This rearrangement joins TRBV7-2 to TRBJ1-5, with 7 bases matching TRBD1. There are 13 residues in the CDR3. From germline, CDR1 is SGHTA and CDR2 FQGNSA. The J segment lost 4 bases and the V segment lost 4 bases, leaving 1 base of the junction unmatched. This chain's CDR3 is CASSSTGNQPQHF. The CDR3 nucleotides read TGTGCCAGCAGCTCGACAGGGAATCAGCCCCAGCATTTT.

The chain carries TRBV6-5 and TRBJ1-4, with 7 bases that match TRBD1. Germline-derived CDR1 and CDR2 are MNHEY and SVGAGI. V shed 6 bases and J 2 bases; nucleotides not matched to a gene: 3. This CDR3 is built from 14 residues. The CDR3 DNA follows: TGTGCCAGCAGCCAACAGGGGACTAATGAAAAACTGTTTTTT. Protein product: CASSQQGTNEKLFF.

This chain links TRBV6-4 with TRBJ2-3; D is uncertain. The CDR3 covers 13 residues. Trimming shortened V by 5 bases and J by 0 bases, and 6 bases separated the two germline ends. Per the germline V gene, CDR1 is MRHNA and CDR2 is SNTAGT. DNA of the CDR3: TGTGCCAGCAGTAGGCTAAGCACAGATACGCAGTATTTT. This encodes CASSRLSTDTQYF.

DNA of the CDR3: TGTGCCACCAGTGATGAGCGACAGCTACCCTATGGCTACACCTTC. Amino acid sequence: CATSDERQLPYGYTF. The J gene is TRBJ1-2, the V gene TRBV24-1; D might be TRBD1 (5 bases). Germline assignment: CDR1 KGHDR and CDR2 SFDVKD. Trimming stripped 3 bases from V and 4 bases from J, with 14 bases between. The CDR3 contains 15 residues.

This rearrangement joins TRBV28 to TRBJ2-7; TRBD1 might be the D (6 bases). This CDR3 comprises 15 residues. V was trimmed by 6 bases and J by 5 bases, leaving 20 bases between them. Germline lookup yields CDR1 MDHEN and CDR2 SYDVKM. CDR3 nucleotides: TGTGCCAGCAGGGAAACCCAGGGGAATACGGACGAGCAGTACTTC. Protein sequence: CASRETQGNTDEQYF.

This chain connects TRBV28 to TRBJ2-2, with 8 positions matching TRBD1. Germline V gene sequence: CDR1 MDHEN, CDR2 SYDVKM. J lost 5 bases, V lost 8 bases, and 10 bases had no gene match. The CDR3 sequence is 15 residues long. CDR3 nucleotides: TGTGCCAGCCGACCACAGGGGGTGAAGACCGGGGAGCTGTTTTTT. Residues: CASRPQGVKTGELFF. The whole variable domain, filled in from reference TRBV28 and TRBJ2-2, reads DVKVTQSSRYLVKRTGEKVFLECVQDMDHENMFWYRQDPGLGLRLIYFSYDVKMKEKGDIPEGYSVSREKKERFSLILESASTNQTSMYLCASRPQGVKTGELFFGEGSRLTVL.

The genes are TRBV6-1 and TRBJ1-2; TRBD1 matches 9 bases. V gave up 4 bases and J gave up 6 bases; unmatched junction bases: 12. There are 16 residues in the CDR3. Germline lookup yields CDR1 MNHNS and CDR2 SASEGT. CDR3 region: CASSAVTGQGKDGYTF. The CDR3 DNA reads TGTGCCAGCAGTGCCGTAACCGGACAGGGGAAGGATGGCTACACCTTC.

The rearrangement links TRBV5-6 to TRBJ1-2; D might be TRBD1 (5 bases). Germline V CDR1 and CDR2: SGHDT, YYEEEE. The ends were cut back, 0 bases at V and 8 bases at J, with 11 bases in the middle. CDR3 length: 13 residues. The CDR3 reads CASSLARDRGYTF. The DNA of the CDR3 is TGTGCCAGCAGCTTGGCCAGGGATAGGGGCTACACCTTC.

This chain links TRBV28 with TRBJ2-1; 9 positions match TRBD2. The length of the CDR3 is 16 residues. V trimming: 7 bases; J trimming: 0 bases; junction bases outside the gene matches: 7. Germline CDR1 and CDR2: MDHEN and SYDVKM. The CDR3 region is CASTQGRGGSYNEQFF. The CDR3 DNA follows: TGTGCCAGCACTCAGGGGCGGGGGGGCTCCTACAATGAGCAGTTCTTC.

This sequence joins TRBV6-2 or TRBV6-3 and TRBJ2-1; D is uncertain. Germline V gives CDR1 MNHEY, CDR2 SVGEGT. The CDR3 extends over 12 amino acids. V dropped 0 bases and J dropped 8 bases, with 5 bases sitting between them. CDR3 DNA sequence: TGTGCCAGCAGTTACTCGGAGTATGAGCAGTTCTTC. This translates into CASSYSEYEQFF.

The genes are TRBV19 and TRBJ2-4; tentative D call: TRBD1 (5 bases). This CDR3 is built from 17 residues. The germline V gene encodes CDR1 LNHDA and CDR2 SQIVND (reference sequence). Trimming stripped 3 bases from V and 0 bases from J, with 15 bases between. The CDR3, as DNA: TGTGCCAGTAGTATGACAGCCTCTCTTCTAGCCAAAAACATTCAGTACTTC. It specifies CASSMTASLLAKNIQYF.

V gene TRBV3-1 (or the pseudogene TRBV3-2) combines with J gene TRBJ1-1; D is possibly TRBD1 (6 bases). Trimming removed 2 bases from V and 10 bases from J, with 11 bases in between. The germline gives CDR1 LGHDT, CDR2 YNNKEL (reference sequence). The CDR3 loop spans 12 amino acids. As DNA, the CDR3 is TGTGCCAGCAGCCAAACCCCAGGGGTAGCTTTCTTT. Protein product: CASSQTPGVAFF.

V usage is TRBV9 and J usage is TRBJ1-3, with D uncertain. Trimming took 3 bases from V and 0 from J, leaving 13 bases between them. The germline V gene has CDR1 SGDLS and CDR2 YYNGEE. The CDR3 sequence is 16 residues long. CDR3 sequence (DNA): TGTGCCAGCAGCGCCCTGGACTCGGACTCTGGAAACACCATATATTTT. It is translated as CASSALDSDSGNTIYF.

V and J are TRBV7-3 and TRBJ2-3, with D unresolved. Per germline, CDR1 SGHTA and CDR2 FQGTGA. V dropped 4 bases and J dropped 0 bases, with 2 bases sitting between them. CDR3 size: 12 residues. DNA for the CDR3: TGTGCCAGCAGCTCGAGCACAGATACGCAGTATTTT. It is translated as CASSSSTDTQYF.

The chain is built from TRBV19 and TRBJ1-2; 7 bases line up with TRBD1. From germline, CDR1 is LNHDA and CDR2 SQIVND (reference sequence). CDR3 size: 13 residues. Trimming at V came to 4 bases and at J to 8 bases, leaving 7 bases not matched to a gene. The DNA of the CDR3 is TGTGCCAGTAGTAACACAGGGGTCGGGGGCTACACCTTC. This sequence encodes CASSNTGVGGYTF.